This TCR beta chain was observed in a study of blood T cell repertoires in COVID-19. Trimming removed 6 bases at V and 0 bases at J, with 8 bases between. CDR3 length: 13 residues. Germline V gene sequence: CDR1 ENHRY, CDR2 SYGVKD. In the source study's methods: Reference gene primer amplification in the assay estimated nucleated cell counts. Here immunoSEQ multiplex PCR was the method, and the copy in TCRdb shows in-frame clones only, minus some. V and J calls and clone size follow that table, whereas D and trimming were derived from the DNA. The profile shows 110,000 or so clones, 75% to 90% of them singletons.

Source material: peripheral blood. The receptor's source is a woman aged 60-75 years with COVID-19, enrolled during active disease. The chain uses TRBV10-3 and TRBJ1-1; D not certain. As DNA, the CDR3 is TGTGCCATCAGAAGCCTCATGAACACTGAAGCTTTCTTT. Translating it yields CAIRSLMNTEAFF.